This T cell receptor beta chain was sequenced in a study of shared clonotypes between healthy human individuals. About the study: Donors, aged 18 to 49, were a couple of women and three men.

V was pared by 2 bases and J by 8 bases, with 9 bases of the junction left unmatched. This CDR3 is 16 amino acids long. Germline-derived CDR1 and CDR2 are KGHSH and LQKENI. To note about this clone: Its antigen remains unidentified.

Notes on the study in general: Naive CD4 clonotype sharing across four donors was around 5.5%.

Sorted-subset replicate PCR reactions were performed with about 190 ng DNA, corresponding to roughly 30,000 T cell genomes. Authors' data handling: With immunoSEQ giving junction-only sequences and no quality scores, filtering differed. Profiled with immunoSEQ multiplex PCR; TCRdb holds only in-frame clones, not every one. D and trimming were read from the DNA, whereas the V and J calls and clone size are those reported in that table. The table includes around 580,000 clones, nearly 98% detected once. Naive CD8 cells lacked CD45RO, underwent positive selection for CCR7 and left out terminally differentiated effector memory CD45RA+ cells.

This chain uses TRBV18 with TRBJ2-1; TRBD2 matches at 10 bases. This TCR was recovered from a young man in good health. The sequenced sample was naive CD8+ T cells sorted from blood. In nucleotides, the CDR3 is TGTGCCAGCTCACCATCAAAGGGACTAGCGTGGCATGAGCAGTTCTTC. This encodes CASSPSKGLAWHEQFF.